Presented here are 20 T cell receptor beta chains from one specimen sequenced in a study of cytomegalovirus exposure and HLA in healthy donors. PCR amplification relied on 60 Vbeta primers (plus 13 Jbeta primers). Produced via immunoSEQ multiplex PCR; TCRdb's table is partial and in-frame only. The table lists around 34,000 clones. Sequenced: PBMCs. The receptors derive from a woman between 35 and 50 years old in good health and CMV-seropositive.

As concerns this clone: At one end the junction does not follow the germline gene, possibly because of a read error. The gene calls are TRBV7-7 and TRBJ2-1, with 15 positions matching TRBD2. Germline CDR1 is SSHAT and CDR2 is FNYEAQ (reference sequence). The CDR3 totals 15 residues. DNA of the CDR3: TGTGCTAGCAGCAAGGGACTAGCGGGAGGAGATGAGCAGTTCTTC. This sequence encodes CASSKGLAGGDEQFF. Complete variable domain (other parts from reference TRBV7-7 and TRBJ2-1): GAGVSQSPRYKVTKRGQDVTLRCDPISSHATLYWYQQALGQGPEFLTYFNYEAQPDKSGLPSDRFSAERPEGSISTLTIQRTEQRDSAMYRCASSKGLAGGDEQFFGPGTRLTVL.

The V gene is TRBV5-1, the J gene TRBJ2-5; D call uncertain. The CDR3 sequence is 13 residues long. Germline CDR1 reads SGHRS; CDR2 reads YFSETQ. The ends were cut back, 0 bases at V and 5 bases at J, with 8 bases in the middle. This CDR3 is CASSLGAGETQYF. The CDR3 DNA follows: TGCGCCAGCAGCTTGGGGGCTGGGGAGACCCAGTACTTC.

V is TRBV5-4 and J is TRBJ1-2, with a possible D match to TRBD1 (6 bases). The CDR3 is made up of 14 amino acids. V dropped 4 bases and J dropped 2 bases, with 12 bases sitting between them. CDR1 is SGHNT, CDR2 YYREEE, per germline (reference sequence). For the CDR3, the DNA is TGTGCCAGCAGCCCGGACAGAAGAAACTATGGCTACACCTTC. It encodes CASSPDRRNYGYTF. Full variable domain (missing parts from reference TRBV5-4 and TRBJ1-2): ETGVTQSPTHLIKTRGQQVTLRCSSQSGHNTVSWYQQALGQGPQFIFQYYREEENGRGNFPPRFSGLQFPNYSSELNVNALELDDSALYLCASSPDRRNYGYTFGSGTRLTVV.

This sequence joins TRBV5-3 and TRBJ2-2, with a weak D call TRBD2 (6 bases). TRBV5-3 is classed as an ORF, of uncertain function. With 7 bases removed from V and 3 bases from J, the gap between germline ends came to 13 bases. The CDR3 has 14 amino acids. CDR3 residues: CARFRRRDTGELFF. CDR3 nucleotide sequence: TGTGCCAGATTCCGGCGGAGGGACACCGGGGAGCTGTTTTTT.

The V call is TRBV18, the J call TRBJ2-1; 11 nucleotides match TRBD1. This CDR3 comprises 16 residues. Germline loops: CDR1 KGHSH, CDR2 LQKENI. The J segment lost 7 bases and the V segment lost 3 bases, leaving 8 bases of the junction unmatched. The CDR3 loop reads CASSPILGQGANEQFF. CDR3 sequence (DNA): TGTGCCAGCTCACCCATACTTGGACAGGGGGCGAATGAGCAGTTCTTC.

The V call is TRBV28, the J call TRBJ2-3; possibly TRBD1 for D (6 bases). V was pared by 7 bases and J by 3 bases, with 20 bases between. The CDR3 loop spans 16 amino acids. Germline CDR1 and CDR2: MDHEN and SYDVKM. The CDR3 sequence is CASTLETGLGTDTQYF. The DNA for the CDR3 is TGTGCCAGCACCTTGGAAACAGGGTTGGGGACAGATACGCAGTATTTT.

V and J are TRBV7-9 and TRBJ2-6; the D gene is possibly TRBD2 (5 bases). Trimming removed 5 bases at V and 1 base at J, with 12 bases between. Germline V gene data show CDR1 as SEHNR and CDR2 as FQNEAQ (reference sequence). This CDR3 region has 16 residues. The chain's CDR3 is CASSNPTTSGANVLTF. The CDR3 DNA reads as TGTGCCAGCAGCAACCCGACTACTTCTGGGGCCAACGTCCTGACTTTC.

The chain is built from TRBV28 and TRBJ2-7, with D possibly matching TRBD1 (6 bases). Germline CDR1 is MDHEN and CDR2 is SYDVKM. V lost 6 bases and J lost 3, with 24 bases in between. The CDR3 runs 17 residues. The chain's CDR3 is CASSTNFGRGKGYEQYF. CDR3 sequence (DNA): TGTGCCAGCAGCACAAACTTCGGCAGGGGAAAGGGCTACGAGCAGTACTTC.

The V call is TRBV12-2, the J call TRBJ1-4; the D call in the table, TRBD1, was not verified against the DNA. TRBV12-2 is given as a pseudogene. This CDR3 comprises 17 residues. As DNA, the CDR3 is TGTGCAAGTCGCCCCGGGACAGGGGGCACAACTAATGAAAAACTGTTTTTT. The encoded protein is CASRPGTGGTTNEKLFF.

V gene TRBV30 combines with J gene TRBJ2-6; maybe TRBD2 (5 bases). CDR3 length equals 17 residues. V was cut by 3 bases and J by 1 base, with 16 bases left in between. Germline-derived CDR1 and CDR2 are GTSNPN and SVGIG (reference sequence). The CDR3 DNA reads TGTGCCTGGAGCCGCGGGCGGGTGGAATCTGGGGCCAACGTCCTGACTTTC. Protein product: CAWSRGRVESGANVLTF.

The rearrangement links TRBV19 to TRBJ2-7; the D is unclear. Germline CDR1 is LNHDA and CDR2 is SQIVND (reference sequence). The CDR3 is made up of 14 amino acids. The V end lost 6 bases, the J end lost 2 bases, and 14 bases lay between the germline ends. The CDR3 DNA is TGTGCCAGTAGCCGTGGCGGCACGGCCTACGAGCAGTACTTC. Its translation: CASSRGGTAYEQYF.

The rearrangement links TRBV29-1 to TRBJ1-2, with 8 bases identical to TRBD1. The germline CDR1 and CDR2 sequences are SQVTM and ANQGSEA. Trimming took 3 bases from V and 4 from J; bases not matched to a gene: 4. This CDR3 spans 13 amino acids. CDR3 protein: CSVEDRAVYGYTF. The CDR3 DNA reads as TGCAGCGTTGAGGACAGGGCGGTCTATGGCTACACCTTC.

The rearrangement uses TRBV9 and TRBJ1-1; D unclear. The CDR3 is made up of 15 amino acids. V shed 0 bases and J shed 0 bases, with 9 bases lying between them. Germline V gene sequence: CDR1 SGDLS, CDR2 YYNGEE. CDR3 sequence (DNA): TGTGCCAGCAGCGTAGTCGGCGGTCTGAACACTGAAGCTTTCTTT. It codes for CASSVVGGLNTEAFF.

The V call is TRBV2, the J call TRBJ2-5, with 7 bases identical to TRBD1. The CDR3 spans 14 residues. The junction had 6 bases not matched to a gene; V was cut back by 6 bases and J by 2 bases. The germline CDR1 and CDR2 sequences are SNHLY and FYNNEI. CDR3 protein: CASRNGTAQETQYF. DNA of the CDR3: TGTGCCAGCAGAAACGGGACAGCACAAGAGACCCAGTACTTC.

The V and J genes are TRBV14 and TRBJ2-1, with 8 nucleotides matching TRBD1. The CDR3 runs 17 residues. Germline V gene sequence: CDR1 SGHDN, CDR2 FVKESK. V gave up 3 bases and J gave up 5 bases; unmatched junction bases: 12. Here the CDR3 DNA reads TGTGCCAGCAGCCACCTGATAGGAGGACAGGGTCACAATGAGCAGTTCTTC. Translating gives CASSHLIGGQGHNEQFF.

The chain links TRBV28 to TRBJ1-5; 11 bases are a match to TRBD1. Germline-derived CDR1 and CDR2 are MDHEN and SYDVKM. The CDR3 runs to 15 residues. After removal of 4 bases from V and 5 bases from J, the junction contained 4 bases not matched to a gene. CDR3 DNA sequence: TGTGCCAGCAGTTCGGACAGGGGGCTTGATCAGCCCCAGCATTTT. It translates to CASSSDRGLDQPQHF.

The V call is TRBV19, the J call TRBJ2-7, with 7 bases identical to TRBD2. Germline CDR1 LNHDA, CDR2 SQIVND (reference sequence). This CDR3 region has 13 residues. The CDR3 coding sequence is TGTGCGACCGGGGCCGGGAGGTTCTACGAGCAGTACTTC. Its protein is CATGAGRFYEQYF.

The gene calls are TRBV28 and TRBJ2-5; the match to TRBD2 covers 13 bases. The germline CDR1 and CDR2 sequences are MDHEN and SYDVKM. The ends lost 7 bases at V and 3 bases at J; junction bases unmatched: 2. The CDR3 loop spans 14 amino acids. CDR3 sequence reads: CASTGLAGEETQYF. CDR3 coding DNA: TGTGCCAGCACCGGACTAGCGGGAGAAGAGACCCAGTACTTC.

The CDR3 loop reads CSAPRGANYGYTF. In nucleotides, the CDR3 is TGCAGCGCCCCTCGAGGAGCCAACTATGGCTACACCTTC. J is TRBJ1-2 and V is TRBV29-1; no clear D. The germline CDR1 and CDR2 sequences are SQVTM and ANQGSEA. V was trimmed by 7 bases and J by 2 bases, leaving 14 bases between them. The CDR3 has 13 residues. Drawing the rest from reference TRBV29-1 and TRBJ1-2, the complete variable domain is SAVISQKPSRDICQRGTSLTIQCQVDSQVTMMFWYRQQPGQSLTLIATANQGSEATYESGFVIDKFPISRPNLTFSTLTVSNMSPEDSSIYLCSAPRGANYGYTFGSGTRLTVV.

The chain links TRBV28 to TRBJ1-2; 7 nucleotides match TRBD1. The CDR3 consists of 14 residues. With 5 bases clipped from V and 14 bases from J, the junction kept 17 bases outside the gene matches. CDR1 and CDR2 from the germline V gene are MDHEN and SYDVKM. Written as DNA, the CDR3 is TGTGCCAGCAGTCTGGACAGGCCAAATTTGGGGGAAACCTTC. Translating it yields CASSLDRPNLGETF.